These T cell receptor beta chains were read from a single sample in a study of post-analysis software for immune sequencing data. TCRdb called the PCR reads again in MiXCR, with one record for every CDR3 protein. The data hold 650,000 to 850,000 distinct CDR3 sequences, with around 42% observed a single time. Material: blood. All receptors derive from a girl aged 5 to 17 with multiple sclerosis. The conserved cysteine and the conserved F or W are not part of the CDR3 here. Each record gives: V gene, CDR3 protein.

V: TRBV12-3/TRBV12-4; CDR3: ASSLRDHYTDTQY
V: TRBV15; CDR3: ATLNRTSGTGEQY
V: TRBV20-1; CDR3: SARGRDLSYEQY
V: TRBV7-2; CDR3: ASSAKRHTDTQY
V: TRBV20-1; CDR3: SARSLAGLNTQY
V: TRBV15; CDR3: ATRGRGGSDIQY
V: TRBV30; CDR3: AWSRGLNQPQH
V: TRBV20-1; CDR3: SAKGFGQGADYGYT
V: TRBV4-3; CDR3: ASSQDRIGGQETQY
V: TRBV13; CDR3: ASSSSGTGASYGYT
V: TRBV20-1; CDR3: SAGRETVYNEQF
V: TRBV20-1; CDR3: SARAGGFQETQY
V: TRBV20-1; CDR3: SARGSSGNTDTQY
V: TRBV11-1; CDR3: ASSLGLPTWGMPAGNTGELF
V: TRBV15; CDR3: ATSSPDRDYGYT
V: TRBV5-1; CDR3: ASSLDRTGVYEQF
V: TRBV4-2; CDR3: ASSQGSGGEQF
V: TRBV15; CDR3: ATSDGRASNEQF
V: TRBV7-9; CDR3: ASSFGREKLF
V: TRBV4-2; CDR3: ASSQESGSLSYEQY
V: TRBV29-1; CDR3: SAEANYGYT
V: TRBV5-1; CDR3: ASSLPAGGPDVIRSAKNIQY
V: TRBV4-1; CDR3: ASSQEPVDEQF
V: TRBV24-1; CDR3: ATSDGTADTQY
V: TRBV7-9; CDR3: ASSSQSEQF
V: TRBV6-5; CDR3: ASSGRDRAYEQY
V: TRBV29-1; CDR3: SVLKTMNTEAF
V: TRBV5-1; CDR3: ASSLSALAGGPGSYNEQF
V: TRBV7-3; CDR3: ASSLTAGQETQY
V: TRBV20-1; CDR3: SATWDHEQY
V: TRBV25-1; CDR3: ASSEYYSAYEQY
V: TRBV4-1; CDR3: ASSQDIYNEQF
V: TRBV20-1; CDR3: SAPDRVSYNEQF